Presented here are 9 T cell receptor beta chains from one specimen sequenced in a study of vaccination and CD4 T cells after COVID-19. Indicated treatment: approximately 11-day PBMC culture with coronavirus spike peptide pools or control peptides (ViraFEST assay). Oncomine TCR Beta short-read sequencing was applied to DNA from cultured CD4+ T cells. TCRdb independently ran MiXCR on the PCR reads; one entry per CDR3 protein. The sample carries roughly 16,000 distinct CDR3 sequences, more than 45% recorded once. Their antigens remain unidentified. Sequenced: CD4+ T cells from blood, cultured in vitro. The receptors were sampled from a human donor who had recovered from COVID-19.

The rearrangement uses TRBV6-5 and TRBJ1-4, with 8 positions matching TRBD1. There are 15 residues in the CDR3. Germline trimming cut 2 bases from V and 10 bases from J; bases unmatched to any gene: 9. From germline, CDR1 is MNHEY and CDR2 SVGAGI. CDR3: CASSYGQGALGKLFF. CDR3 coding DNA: TGTGCCAGCAGTTACGGACAGGGCGCATTAGGAAAACTGTTTTTT.

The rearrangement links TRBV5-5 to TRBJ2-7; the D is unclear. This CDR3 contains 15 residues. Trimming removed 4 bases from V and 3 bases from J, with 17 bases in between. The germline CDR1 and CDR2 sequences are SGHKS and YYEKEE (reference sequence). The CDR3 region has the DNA TGTGCCAGCAGCCCTACCCCTAAGCAGTTCTACGAGCAGTACTTC. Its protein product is CASSPTPKQFYEQYF.

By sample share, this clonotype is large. CDR3 residues: CASSPLASQGDEQFF. CDR3 DNA: TGCGCCAGCAGCCCCCTGGCGAGCCAGGGGGATGAGCAGTTCTTC. The genes are TRBV5-1 and TRBJ2-1, with 7 bases that match TRBD1. CDR3 length: 15 residues. Germline assignment: CDR1 SGHRS and CDR2 YFSETQ. The J segment lost 8 bases and the V segment lost 4 bases, leaving 12 bases of the junction unmatched.

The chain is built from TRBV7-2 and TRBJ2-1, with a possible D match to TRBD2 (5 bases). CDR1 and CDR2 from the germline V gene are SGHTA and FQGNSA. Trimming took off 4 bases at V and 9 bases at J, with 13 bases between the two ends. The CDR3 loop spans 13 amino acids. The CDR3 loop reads CASSSNSGGEQFF. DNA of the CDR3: TGTGCCAGCAGCTCAAATTCCGGAGGTGAGCAGTTCTTC. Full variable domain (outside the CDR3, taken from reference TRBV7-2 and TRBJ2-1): GAGVSQSPSNKVTEKGKDVELRCDPISGHTALYWYRQSLGQGLEFLIYFQGNSAPDKSGLPSDRFSAERTGGSVSTLTIQRTQQEDSAVYLCASSSNSGGEQFFGPGTRLTVL.

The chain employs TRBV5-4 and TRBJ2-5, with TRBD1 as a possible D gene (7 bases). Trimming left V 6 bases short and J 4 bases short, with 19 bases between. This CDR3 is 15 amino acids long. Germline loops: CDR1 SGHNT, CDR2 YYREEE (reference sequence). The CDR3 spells CASTLLGGGAETQYF. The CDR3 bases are TGTGCCAGCACCCTCCTAGGGGGCGGGGCAGAGACCCAGTACTTC.

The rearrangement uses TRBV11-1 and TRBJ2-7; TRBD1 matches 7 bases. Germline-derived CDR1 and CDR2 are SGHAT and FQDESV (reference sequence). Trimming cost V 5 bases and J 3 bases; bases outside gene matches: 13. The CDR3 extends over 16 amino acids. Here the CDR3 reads CASSQLGIQGHYEQYF. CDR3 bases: TGTGCCAGCAGCCAGCTTGGTATACAGGGGCACTACGAGCAGTACTTC.

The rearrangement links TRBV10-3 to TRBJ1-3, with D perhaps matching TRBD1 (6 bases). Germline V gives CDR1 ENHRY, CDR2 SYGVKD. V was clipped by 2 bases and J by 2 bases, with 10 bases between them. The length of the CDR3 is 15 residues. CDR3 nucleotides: TGTGCCATCAGTGAGAGACAGGCTCCTGGAAACACCATATATTTT. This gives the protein CAISERQAPGNTIYF.

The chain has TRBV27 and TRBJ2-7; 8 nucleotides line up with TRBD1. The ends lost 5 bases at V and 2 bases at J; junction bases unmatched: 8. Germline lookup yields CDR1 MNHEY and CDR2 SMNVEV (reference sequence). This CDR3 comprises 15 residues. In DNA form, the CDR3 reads TGTGCCAGCAGTCCCCGGGGACAGGCCACCTACGAGCAGTACTTC. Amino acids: CASSPRGQATYEQYF.

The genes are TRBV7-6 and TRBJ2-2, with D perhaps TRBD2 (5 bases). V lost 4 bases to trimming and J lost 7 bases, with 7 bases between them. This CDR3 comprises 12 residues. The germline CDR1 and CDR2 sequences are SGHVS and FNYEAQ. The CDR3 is CASSSGGGELFF. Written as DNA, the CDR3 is TGTGCCAGCAGCTCCGGAGGCGGGGAGCTGTTTTTT. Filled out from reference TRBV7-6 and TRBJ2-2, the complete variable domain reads GAGVSQSPRYKVTKRGQDVALRCDPISGHVSLYWYRQALGQGPEFLTYFNYEAQQDKSGLPNDRFSAERPEGSISTLTIQRTEQRDSAMYRCASSSGGGELFFGEGSRLTVL.